These T cell receptor beta chains were read from a single sample in a study of T cell repertoires in cytomegalovirus infection. TCRdb recomputed calls from the reads with MiXCR, one row per CDR3 protein. Among hundreds of thousands of distinct CDR3 sequences listed, about 24% were seen once. Sample: CD8+ T cells from PBMCs. The receptors were sampled from a human donor in good health (CMV status not recorded). Some clones in this sample may be carry-over from other donors' samples. The CDR3 runs from the conserved cysteine through the conserved F or W. D genes are given only for firm matches. Clone size is not always given. Where it is, it says once, few, many or a class for expanded clones.

few TRBJ1-2 15 TRBD1 TRBV2 TGTGCCAGCAGTGAAAAGCGACAGGGAGAGTATGGCTACACCTTC CASSEKRQGEYGYTF
many TRBJ1-1 16 NA TRBV7-2 TGTGCCAGCAGCTCAGATAATGACAGGCGACGAACTGAAGCTTTCTTT CASSSDNDRRRTEAFF
many TRBJ1-5 14 NA TRBV5-6 TGTGCCAGCAGCTTGCGGCACCTCAATCAGCCCCAGCATTTT CASSLRHLNQPQHF
NA TRBJ2-1 15 TRBD1 TRBV4-1 TGCGCCAGCAGCCTGACGGACAGGCCCTACAATGAGCAGTTCTTC CASSLTDRPYNEQFF
NA TRBJ2-1 16 NA TRBV3-1 TGTGCCAGCAGCCAAGATTTAGAGGGGAATGTGAATGAGCAGTTCTTC CASSQDLEGNVNEQFF
many TRBJ2-1 17 TRBD2 TRBV7-9 TGTGCCAGCAGCTTATTAACCAGCGGGGGCCCCGACAATGAGCAGTTCTTC CASSLLTSGGPDNEQFF
many TRBJ1-1 14 NA TRBV7-8 TGTGCCTTCGGGGAGGGGCCTTTAGGAACTGAAGCTTTCTTT CAFGEGPLGTEAFF
few TRBJ2-2 17 TRBD1 TRBV10-3 TGTGCCATCAGACCCACCAGACAGGGTTTGAACACCGGGGAGCTGTTTTTT CAIRPTRQGLNTGELFF
NA TRBJ2-1 16 NA TRBV2 TGTGCCAGCGACGGGGCAGAGCTAAGCTCCTACAATGAGCAGTTCTTC CASDGAELSSYNEQFF
many TRBJ1-5 12 NA TRBV7-9 TGTGCCAGCAGCTTAAAATATCAGCCCCAGCATTTT CASSLKYQPQHF
many TRBJ1-1 12 TRBD1 TRBV11-1 TGTGCCAGCAGCTTCTCGACAGGGGAAGCTTTCTTT CASSFSTGEAFF
NA TRBJ2-7 13 NA TRBV20-1 TGCAGTGCACGTACAGGGATAACCTACGAGCAGTACTTC CSARTGITYEQYF
NA TRBJ1-5 14 NA TRBV5-8 TGTGCCAGCACCCCGAAGGGGTTTAATCAGCCCCAGCATTTT CASTPKGFNQPQHF
many TRBJ1-1 14 NA TRBV4-1 TGCGCCAGCAGCCAAGAGGATACGAACACTGAAGCTTTCTTT CASSQEDTNTEAFF
NA TRBJ2-3 16 NA TRBV6-1 TGTGCCAGCAGTTACGGAGGACTACGCCTCACAGATACGCAGTATTTT CASSYGGLRLTDTQYF
NA TRBJ2-7 13 NA TRBV20-1 TGCAGTGCTAAGACCCGCCTATCCTACGAGCAGTACTTC CSAKTRLSYEQYF
many TRBJ2-1 16 NA TRBV7-2 TGTGCCAGCAGCTGGGGACGGGCGTTCGCCTACAATGAGCAGTTCTTC CASSWGRAFAYNEQFF
NA TRBJ1-5 15 NA TRBV28 TGTGCCAGCAGTCAGACTGGGTGGATGTGCCAGCCCCAGCATTTT CASSQTGWMCQPQHF
NA TRBJ1-5 17 TRBD1 TRBV12-5 TGTGCTAGTGGTTTGAACCGCGGGACAGGGAAAAATCAGCCCCAGCATTTT CASGLNRGTGKNQPQHF
NA TRBJ2-6 16 TRBD1 TRBV29-1 TGCAGCGTTGTCGGAAGGGACAGCTCTGGGGCCAACGTCCTGACTTTC CSVVGRDSSGANVLTF
few TRBJ2-7 13 NA TRBV4-1 TGCGCCAGCAGCCACCCTACAGGGAGCGAGCAGTACTTC CASSHPTGSEQYF
few TRBJ2-1 20 TRBD2 TRBV29-1 TGCAGCGTTGAAGATGTCGGGGTTTACCGGAGAAGCGGGGGGGCCAATGAGCAGTTCTTC CSVEDVGVYRRSGGANEQFF
many TRBJ2-3 14 TRBD2 TRBV7-3 TGTGCCAGCAGCTCTCGGGGGGGCCGGGATACGCAGTATTTT CASSSRGGRDTQYF
NA TRBJ2-5 15 TRBD2 TRBV29-1 TGCAGCGTTGAAGTGTGGCTAGCGGGGGGAGAGACCCAGTACTTC CSVEVWLAGGETQYF
many TRBJ1-2 16 NA TRBV28 TGTGCCAGCAGTTTCCGGGCAGCGATACCCAACTATGGCTACACCTTC CASSFRAAIPNYGYTF
few TRBJ2-6 19 TRBD1 TRBV7-3 TGTGCCAGCAGCTTGGGACAGGGGCTTCCCTTTTCTGGGGCCAACGTCCTGACTTTC CASSLGQGLPFSGANVLTF
NA TRBJ1-5 16 NA TRBV28 TGTGCCAGCTATGGTCGGAGGGGGTTAAGCAATCAGCCCCAGCATTTT CASYGRRGLSNQPQHF
many TRBJ2-1 13 NA TRBV5-4 TGTGCCAGCAGCTTGAATAGGGCGGATGAGCAGTTCTTC CASSLNRADEQFF
once TRBJ2-5 17 NA TRBV4-1 TGCGCCAGCAGCCAAGATTCTCGGGGAGGTAGAAAAGAGACCCAGTACTTC CASSQDSRGGRKETQYF
NA TRBJ1-2 14 NA TRBV7-2 TGTGCCAGCAGCTTAGGGGGGGCGGGGGATGGCTACACCTTC CASSLGGAGDGYTF
many TRBJ2-7 14 NA TRBV7-9 TGTGCCAGCAGCTCCGGGGGCCGAGCCTACGAGCAGTACTTC CASSSGGRAYEQYF
NA TRBJ2-7 15 TRBD1 TRBV20-1 TGCAGTGCTAGAGATAGAGCAGGGGGTACCTACGAGCAGTACTTC CSARDRAGGTYEQYF
few TRBJ1-2 15 NA TRBV23-1 TGCGCCAGCAGTCAATCGACGCCCCCTAACTATGGCTACACCTTC CASSQSTPPNYGYTF
NA TRBJ2-5 16 TRBD1 TRBV7-4 TGTGCCAGCAGCGACCGGGACAGTGAAGCAATGGAGACCCAGTACTTC CASSDRDSEAMETQYF